These 3 T cell receptor beta chains were sequenced from one sample in a study of blood T cell repertoires in COVID-19. Assay used: immunoSEQ multiplex PCR; TCRdb lists only in-frame clones, some missing. Of a few hundred thousand clones in the sample, roughly 82% were seen once. Sequencing was performed on peripheral blood. Receptor source: a woman between 50 and 59 years old with acute or convalescent COVID-19.

This chain joins TRBV5-4 and TRBJ1-3; TRBD1 aligns across 8 bases. With V trimmed by 0 bases and J by 4 bases, 3 bases remained unmatched. The CDR3 length is 15 residues. Germline V gives CDR1 SGHNT, CDR2 YYREEE (reference sequence). This CDR3 is CASSLGQGTGNTIYF. The CDR3 DNA follows: TGTGCCAGCAGCTTGGGACAGGGGACCGGAAACACCATATATTTT.

The chain recombines TRBV5-1 with TRBJ2-7; 12 positions match TRBD2. The CDR3 consists of 18 residues. Germline CDR1 is SGHRS and CDR2 is YFSETQ. With 0 bases clipped from V and 3 bases from J, the junction kept 10 bases outside the gene matches. This CDR3 is CASSLGLAGVIAHYEQYF. CDR3 DNA sequence: TGCGCCAGCAGCTTGGGACTAGCGGGAGTAATTGCCCACTACGAGCAGTACTTC.

V gene TRBV3-1 (or the pseudogene TRBV3-2) combines with J gene TRBJ2-1, with D possibly matching TRBD2 (5 bases). Per the germline V gene, CDR1 is LGHDT and CDR2 is YNNKEL (reference sequence). This CDR3 spans 13 amino acids. Trimming removed 1 base from V and 10 bases from J, with 11 bases in between. The CDR3 coding sequence is TGTGCCAGCAGCCAAGTTCGAGGGAACGAGCAGTTCTTC. It encodes CASSQVRGNEQFF.